This entry describes one TCR beta chain. What it binds is unknown. The sample is drawn from a study of CD8 T cells in Susac syndrome. The study's findings and limits: The study conceded that relatively few individuals underwent its TCR sequencing and HLA analysis.

It was negative isolation that provided the CD8+ and CD4+ T cells, whereas TEMRA cells were enriched by FACS. This CDR3 region has 16 residues. Germline V gene lookup returns CDR1 SGHNT and CDR2 YYREEE (reference sequence). J gave up 4 bases and V 4 bases, and 10 bases lay outside the gene matches. With random hexamers, reverse transcription was performed on about 0.5 to 1 ug of RNA. TCR beta CDR3 was amplified by immunoSEQ covering 54 Vbeta and 13 Jbeta. MiXCR, run by TCRdb on the immunoSEQ multiplex PCR reads, gives a single entry per CDR3 protein. The table lists roughly 400,000 distinct CDR3 sequences, roughly 85% of them singletons.

The receptor was isolated from a human donor with multiple sclerosis. Sequencing was performed on CD8+ T cells from PBMCs. The chain links TRBV5-4 to TRBJ2-3; 9 nucleotides align to TRBD2. The CDR3 is CASSPGAGGGPDTQYF. CDR3 nucleotide sequence: TGTGCCAGCAGCCCAGGAGCGGGAGGAGGGCCAGATACGCAGTATTTT.